The rows below give T cell receptor beta chains drawn from one sample of a study of T cell changes during pregnancy in multiple sclerosis. Clones were read by immunoSEQ multiplex PCR, and TCRdb kept only the in-frame ones, dropping some. There are around 10,000 clones in the sample; 83% occur only once, and around 17% lies in the top ten. This specimen consisted of CD8+ T cells from peripheral blood mononuclear cells, obtained in the third trimester of pregnancy. These receptors were obtained from a female donor in good health, enrolled as a control in a pregnancy study. Both conserved end residues are part of each CDR3. A D gene is named only where the DNA matches it firmly. Some rows have no size entry. The others give once, few or many, or a class for an expanded clone.

v_gene: TRBV27; j_gene: TRBJ1-2; d_gene: TRBD1; abundance: -; len: 15; CDR3aa: CASSLRQGASDGYTF; CDR3nt: TGTGCCAGCAGTCTCCGACAGGGGGCTTCTGATGGCTACACCTTC
v_gene: TRBV18; j_gene: TRBJ1-1; d_gene: TRBD1; abundance: -; len: 19; CDR3aa: CASSPWTGNTHLKDTEAFF; CDR3nt: TGTGCCAGCTCACCCTGGACAGGGAATACCCACTTGAAGGACACTGAAGCTTTCTTT
v_gene: TRBV6-1; j_gene: TRBJ1-1; d_gene: -; abundance: -; len: 14; CDR3aa: CASSEGRGNTEAFF; CDR3nt: TGTGCCAGCAGTGAAGGGAGGGGGAACACTGAAGCTTTCTTT
v_gene: TRBV12-5; j_gene: TRBJ2-3; d_gene: TRBD1; abundance: -; len: 17; CDR3aa: CASGLGQGFTSTDTQYF; CDR3nt: TGTGCTAGTGGTTTGGGACAGGGGTTCACTAGCACAGATACGCAGTATTTT
v_gene: TRBV6-4; j_gene: TRBJ2-2; d_gene: TRBD2; abundance: -; len: 17; CDR3aa: CASSDSSGRGDTGELFF; CDR3nt: TGTGCCAGCAGTGACTCGAGCGGGAGGGGCGACACCGGGGAGCTGTTTTTT
v_gene: TRBV7-9; j_gene: TRBJ1-1; d_gene: TRBD1; abundance: -; len: 18; CDR3aa: CASSSRSQDRGFWTEAFF; CDR3nt: TGTGCCAGCAGCTCTCGTAGCCAGGACAGGGGGTTTTGGACTGAAGCTTTCTTT
v_gene: TRBV27; j_gene: TRBJ2-3; d_gene: -; abundance: -; len: 13; CDR3aa: CASSPPRGKTQYF; CDR3nt: TGTGCCAGCAGTCCCCCCAGGGGAAAGACGCAGTATTTT
v_gene: TRBV27; j_gene: TRBJ2-7; d_gene: -; abundance: -; len: 13; CDR3aa: CASSLWGPYEQYF; CDR3nt: TGTGCCAGCAGTTTATGGGGGCCCTACGAGCAGTACTTC
v_gene: TRBV13; j_gene: TRBJ2-7; d_gene: TRBD2; abundance: -; len: 14; CDR3aa: CASSLAGLVPEQYF; CDR3nt: TGTGCCAGCAGCTTAGCGGGACTAGTTCCGGAGCAGTACTTC
v_gene: TRBV6-4; j_gene: TRBJ2-3; d_gene: -; abundance: -; len: 17; CDR3aa: CASSDSGAGKGPDTQYF; CDR3nt: TGTGCCAGCAGTGACTCGGGGGCAGGGAAGGGGCCAGATACGCAGTATTTT
v_gene: TRBV4-2; j_gene: TRBJ2-7; d_gene: TRBD2; abundance: large; len: 16; CDR3aa: CASSQDGSGGSYEQYF; CDR3nt: TGTGCCAGCAGCCAAGATGGTTCGGGGGGTTCCTACGAGCAGTACTTC
v_gene: TRBV4-3; j_gene: TRBJ1-2; d_gene: TRBD1; abundance: -; len: 15; CDR3aa: CASSQGGQGNYGYTF; CDR3nt: TGCGCCAGCAGCCAGGGGGGACAGGGGAACTATGGCTACACCTTC
v_gene: TRBV9; j_gene: TRBJ1-6; d_gene: -; abundance: -; len: 15; CDR3aa: CASSAPTEANSPLHF; CDR3nt: TGTGCCAGCAGCGCTCCGACAGAAGCTAATTCACCCCTCCACTTT
v_gene: TRBV5-8; j_gene: TRBJ1-4; d_gene: -; abundance: -; len: 14; CDR3aa: CASSLDRDPEKLFF; CDR3nt: TGTGCCAGCAGCTTGGACAGGGATCCTGAAAAACTGTTTTTT
v_gene: TRBV7-6; j_gene: TRBJ2-1; d_gene: TRBD2; abundance: -; len: 17; CDR3aa: CASSYLAGGHSYNEQFF; CDR3nt: TGTGCCAGCAGCTACCTAGCGGGGGGGCATTCCTACAATGAGCAGTTCTTC
v_gene: TRBV6-1; j_gene: TRBJ2-1; d_gene: -; abundance: -; len: 15; CDR3aa: CASRKAGSSYNEQFF; CDR3nt: TGTGCCAGCAGAAAGGCGGGAAGCTCCTACAATGAGCAGTTCTTC
v_gene: TRBV5-6; j_gene: TRBJ2-5; d_gene: -; abundance: -; len: 17; CDR3aa: CASSFRFGRGRQETQYF; CDR3nt: TGTGCCAGCAGCTTTAGATTTGGGCGGGGGCGCCAAGAGACCCAGTACTTC
v_gene: TRBV18; j_gene: TRBJ2-1; d_gene: TRBD1; abundance: -; len: 16; CDR3aa: CASSPGQGDLNNEQFF; CDR3nt: TGTGCCAGCTCGCCAGGACAGGGGGATTTAAACAATGAGCAGTTCTTC
v_gene: TRBV4-1; j_gene: TRBJ1-4; d_gene: TRBD1; abundance: -; len: 14; CDR3aa: CASSQVQGDEKLFF; CDR3nt: TGCGCCAGCAGCCAAGTACAGGGGGATGAAAAACTGTTTTTT
v_gene: TRBV10-1; j_gene: TRBJ2-1; d_gene: -; abundance: -; len: 14; CDR3aa: CASSEGGTDNEQFF; CDR3nt: TGCGCCAGCAGTGAGGGAGGGACCGACAATGAGCAGTTCTTC
v_gene: TRBV27; j_gene: TRBJ2-7; d_gene: TRBD2; abundance: -; len: 14; CDR3aa: CASSPGGAGYEQYF; CDR3nt: TGTGCCAGCAGTCCGGGGGGGGCAGGATACGAGCAGTACTTC
v_gene: TRBV6-1; j_gene: TRBJ2-2; d_gene: TRBD1; abundance: -; len: 15; CDR3aa: CATPLGTGDHGELFF; CDR3nt: TGTGCCACCCCATTAGGGACAGGGGATCACGGGGAGCTGTTTTTT
v_gene: TRBV2; j_gene: TRBJ2-7; d_gene: -; abundance: -; len: 13; CDR3aa: CARKALTDYEQYF; CDR3nt: TGTGCCAGGAAGGCACTAACGGACTACGAGCAGTACTTC
v_gene: TRBV27; j_gene: TRBJ1-1; d_gene: TRBD1; abundance: -; len: 14; CDR3aa: CASSSTGAETEAFF; CDR3nt: TGTGCCAGCAGTTCGACAGGGGCTGAAACTGAAGCTTTCTTT
v_gene: TRBV7-6; j_gene: TRBJ1-1; d_gene: -; abundance: -; len: 14; CDR3aa: CASSLGSSDTEAFF; CDR3nt: TGTGCCAGCAGCTTAGGGAGTTCGGACACTGAAGCTTTCTTT
v_gene: TRBV5-6; j_gene: TRBJ2-3; d_gene: TRBD2; abundance: once; len: 15; CDR3aa: CASSTSGLSTDTQYF; CDR3nt: TGTGCCAGCAGCACTAGCGGGCTAAGCACAGATACGCAGTATTTT
v_gene: TRBV9; j_gene: TRBJ1-2; d_gene: TRBD1; abundance: few; len: 17; CDR3aa: CASSVERDREMVGGYTF; CDR3nt: TGTGCCAGCAGCGTCGAACGGGACAGGGAAATGGTGGGTGGCTACACCTTC
v_gene: TRBV2; j_gene: TRBJ2-3; d_gene: -; abundance: -; len: 12; CDR3aa: CASRDYTDTQYF; CDR3nt: TGTGCCAGCAGGGACTACACAGATACGCAGTATTTT
v_gene: TRBV15; j_gene: TRBJ1-1; d_gene: -; abundance: few; len: 14; CDR3aa: CATSRAAENTEAFF; CDR3nt: TGTGCCACCAGCAGAGCGGCGGAGAACACTGAAGCTTTCTTT
v_gene: TRBV25-1; j_gene: TRBJ2-2; d_gene: TRBD2; abundance: medium-sized; len: 14; CDR3aa: CASSPSGDTGELFF; CDR3nt: TGTGCCAGCAGCCCTAGCGGGGACACCGGGGAGCTGTTTTTT
v_gene: TRBV30; j_gene: TRBJ2-1; d_gene: -; abundance: -; len: 16; CDR3aa: CAWSGMRGLSYNEQFF; CDR3nt: TGTGCCTGGAGTGGGATGCGGGGGCTCTCCTACAATGAGCAGTTCTTC
v_gene: TRBV15; j_gene: TRBJ2-3; d_gene: TRBD2; abundance: -; len: 21; CDR3aa: CATSFRPGLAGPGRATDTQYF; CDR3nt: TGTGCCACCAGCTTTCGCCCGGGACTAGCGGGTCCTGGCCGGGCTACAGATACGCAGTATTTT
v_gene: TRBV7-6; j_gene: TRBJ2-7; d_gene: -; abundance: once; len: 15; CDR3aa: CASSLEQTASYEQYF; CDR3nt: TGTGCCAGCAGCTTAGAGCAGACAGCCTCCTACGAGCAGTACTTC
v_gene: TRBV7-3; j_gene: TRBJ2-1; d_gene: -; abundance: -; len: 13; CDR3aa: CASSPDSYNEQFF; CDR3nt: TGTGCCAGCAGCCCCGACAGTTACAATGAGCAGTTCTTC
v_gene: TRBV6-1; j_gene: TRBJ2-7; d_gene: -; abundance: once; len: 15; CDR3aa: CASSEDTGAFYEQYF; CDR3nt: TGTGCCAGCAGTGAAGACACCGGAGCCTTCTACGAGCAGTACTTC
v_gene: TRBV7-9; j_gene: TRBJ1-3; d_gene: -; abundance: -; len: 15; CDR3aa: CASSLGTSSGNTIYF; CDR3nt: TGTGCCAGCAGCTTAGGTACGAGCTCTGGAAACACCATATATTTT
v_gene: TRBV5-6; j_gene: TRBJ1-4; d_gene: -; abundance: -; len: 14; CDR3aa: CASRVGHGNEKLFF; CDR3nt: TGTGCCAGCAGGGTGGGACACGGGAATGAAAAACTGTTTTTT
v_gene: TRBV6-1; j_gene: TRBJ2-1; d_gene: -; abundance: few; len: 17; CDR3aa: CASSEVPGNPSYNEQFF; CDR3nt: TGTGCCAGCAGTGAAGTTCCCGGGAACCCTTCCTACAATGAGCAGTTCTTC
v_gene: TRBV5-8; j_gene: TRBJ2-1; d_gene: TRBD2; abundance: -; len: 14; CDR3aa: CASSRSSGGNEQFF; CDR3nt: TGTGCCAGCAGCCGGTCTAGCGGGGGAAATGAGCAGTTCTTC
v_gene: TRBV27; j_gene: TRBJ1-1; d_gene: -; abundance: -; len: 12; CDR3aa: CATRGGVAEAFF; CDR3nt: TGTGCCACTAGGGGAGGTGTAGCTGAAGCTTTCTTT
v_gene: TRBV21-1; j_gene: TRBJ2-1; d_gene: -; abundance: -; len: 15; CDR3aa: CASSKGTEHYNEQFF; CDR3nt: TGTGCCAGCAGCAAAGGGACAGAACATTACAATGAGCAGTTCTTC
v_gene: TRBV4-2; j_gene: TRBJ1-4; d_gene: -; abundance: -; len: 16; CDR3aa: CASSQEGGGTNEKLFF; CDR3nt: TGTGCCAGCAGCCAAGAAGGGGGAGGGACTAATGAAAAACTGTTTTTT